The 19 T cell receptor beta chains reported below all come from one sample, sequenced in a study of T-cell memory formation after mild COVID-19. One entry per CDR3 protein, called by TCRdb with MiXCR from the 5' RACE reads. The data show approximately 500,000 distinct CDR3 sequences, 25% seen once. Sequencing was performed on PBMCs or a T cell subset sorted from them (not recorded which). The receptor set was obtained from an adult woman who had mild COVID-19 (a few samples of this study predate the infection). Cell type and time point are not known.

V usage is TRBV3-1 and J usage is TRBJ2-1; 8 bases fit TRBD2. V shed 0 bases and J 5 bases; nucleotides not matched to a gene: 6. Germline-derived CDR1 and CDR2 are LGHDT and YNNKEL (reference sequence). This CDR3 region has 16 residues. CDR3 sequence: CASSQDLGGANNEQFF. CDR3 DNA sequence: TGTGCCAGCAGCCAAGATCTCGGGGGGGCCAACAATGAGCAGTTCTTC.

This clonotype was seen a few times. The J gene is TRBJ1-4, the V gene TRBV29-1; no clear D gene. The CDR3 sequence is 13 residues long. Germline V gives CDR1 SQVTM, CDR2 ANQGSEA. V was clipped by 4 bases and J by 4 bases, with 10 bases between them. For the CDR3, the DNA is TGCAGCGTTGCCGGTACCCTTAATGAAAAACTGTTTTTT. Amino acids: CSVAGTLNEKLFF.

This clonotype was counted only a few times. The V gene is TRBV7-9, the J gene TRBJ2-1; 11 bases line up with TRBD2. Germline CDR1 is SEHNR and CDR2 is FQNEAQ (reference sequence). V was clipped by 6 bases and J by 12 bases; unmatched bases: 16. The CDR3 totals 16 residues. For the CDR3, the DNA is TGTGCCAGCAGTCAGCCTCATAGCGGGAGGGCCTTGGGGCAGTTCTTC. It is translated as CASSQPHSGRALGQFF.

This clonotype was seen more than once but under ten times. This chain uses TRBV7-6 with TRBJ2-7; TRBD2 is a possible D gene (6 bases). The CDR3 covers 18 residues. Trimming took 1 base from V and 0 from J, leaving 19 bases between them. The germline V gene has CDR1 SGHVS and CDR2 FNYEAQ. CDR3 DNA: TGTGCCAGCAGCTTAGAGGGGCAGGCGGGATCTTTCTCCTACGAGCAGTACTTC. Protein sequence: CASSLEGQAGSFSYEQYF.

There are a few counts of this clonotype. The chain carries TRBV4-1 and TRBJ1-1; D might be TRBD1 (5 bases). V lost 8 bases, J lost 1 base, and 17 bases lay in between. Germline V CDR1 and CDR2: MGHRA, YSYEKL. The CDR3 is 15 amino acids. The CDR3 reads CASCKGDSSNTEAFF. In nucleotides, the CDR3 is TGCGCCAGCTGTAAGGGAGACAGCTCGAACACTGAAGCTTTCTTT.

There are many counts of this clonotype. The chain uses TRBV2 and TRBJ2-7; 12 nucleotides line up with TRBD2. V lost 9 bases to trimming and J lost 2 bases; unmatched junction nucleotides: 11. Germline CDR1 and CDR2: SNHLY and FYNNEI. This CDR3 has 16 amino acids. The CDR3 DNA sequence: TGTGCCAGTGCGGGACTAGCGGGCCCCACTCCCTACGAGCAGTACTTC. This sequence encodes CASAGLAGPTPYEQYF.

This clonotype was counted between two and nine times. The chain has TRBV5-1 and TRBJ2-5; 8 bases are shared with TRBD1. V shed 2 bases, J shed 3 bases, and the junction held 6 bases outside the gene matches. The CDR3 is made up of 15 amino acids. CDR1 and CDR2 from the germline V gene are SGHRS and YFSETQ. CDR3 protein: CASSFVGQGKETQYF. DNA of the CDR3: TGCGCCAGCAGCTTTGTTGGACAGGGAAAAGAGACCCAGTACTTC.

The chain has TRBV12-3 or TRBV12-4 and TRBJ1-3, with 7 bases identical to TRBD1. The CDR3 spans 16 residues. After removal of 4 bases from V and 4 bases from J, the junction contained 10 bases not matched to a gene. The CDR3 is CASSSLQGTGGNTIYF. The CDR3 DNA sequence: TGTGCCAGCAGTTCCCTACAGGGGACTGGCGGAAACACCATATATTTT.

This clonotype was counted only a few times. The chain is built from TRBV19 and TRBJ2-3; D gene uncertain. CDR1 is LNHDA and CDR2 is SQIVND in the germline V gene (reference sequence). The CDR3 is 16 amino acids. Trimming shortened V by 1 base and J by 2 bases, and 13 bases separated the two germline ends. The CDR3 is CASSIVANSLTDTQYF. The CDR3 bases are TGTGCCAGTAGTATAGTGGCGAACTCGCTCACAGATACGCAGTATTTT.

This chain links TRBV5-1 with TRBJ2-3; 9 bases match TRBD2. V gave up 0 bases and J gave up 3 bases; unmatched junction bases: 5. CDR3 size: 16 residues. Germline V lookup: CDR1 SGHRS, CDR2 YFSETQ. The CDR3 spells CASSLEASGETDTQYF. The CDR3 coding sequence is TGCGCCAGCAGCTTGGAGGCTAGCGGGGAGACAGATACGCAGTATTTT.

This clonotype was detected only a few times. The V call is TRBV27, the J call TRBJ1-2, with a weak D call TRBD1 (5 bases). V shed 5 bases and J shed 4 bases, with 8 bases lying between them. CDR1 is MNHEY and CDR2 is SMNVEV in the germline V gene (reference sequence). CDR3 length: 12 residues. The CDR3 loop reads CASSGGGYGYTF. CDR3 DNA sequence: TGTGCCAGCAGTGGGGGAGGCTATGGCTACACCTTC.

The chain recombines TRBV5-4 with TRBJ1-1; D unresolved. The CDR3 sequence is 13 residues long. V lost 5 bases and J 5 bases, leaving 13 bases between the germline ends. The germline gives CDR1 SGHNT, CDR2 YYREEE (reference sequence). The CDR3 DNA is TGTGCCAGCAGGGGGTGGCAGGAGACTGAAGCTTTCTTT. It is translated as CASRGWQETEAFF.

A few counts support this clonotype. CDR3 in amino acids: CASSPLATPTDTQYF. The CDR3 nucleotides read TGTGCCAGCAGCCCCCTAGCGACCCCCACAGATACGCAGTATTTT. The chain uses TRBV7-2 and TRBJ2-3; a possible D gene is TRBD2 (6 bases). Germline V gene data show CDR1 as SGHTA and CDR2 as FQGNSA. V was trimmed by 5 bases and J by 2 bases, leaving 14 bases between them. This CDR3 has 15 amino acids.

CDR3 DNA sequence: TGCGCCAGCAGAGGGGAAACGGACTATGGCTACACCTTC. This translates into CASRGETDYGYTF. The rearrangement uses TRBV5-1 and TRBJ1-2, with D perhaps TRBD1 (5 bases). The CDR3 contains 13 residues. Germline V lookup: CDR1 SGHRS, CDR2 YFSETQ. The ends were cut back, 5 bases at V and 3 bases at J, with 11 bases in the middle.

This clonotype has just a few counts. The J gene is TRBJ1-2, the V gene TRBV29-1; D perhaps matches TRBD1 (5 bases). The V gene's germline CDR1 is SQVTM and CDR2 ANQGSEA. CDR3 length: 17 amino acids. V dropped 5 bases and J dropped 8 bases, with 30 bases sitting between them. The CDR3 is CSVYVFLNRQGRGGYTF. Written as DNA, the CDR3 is TGCAGCGTTTACGTCTTTCTGAATCGGCAGGGTCGAGGAGGCTACACCTTC.

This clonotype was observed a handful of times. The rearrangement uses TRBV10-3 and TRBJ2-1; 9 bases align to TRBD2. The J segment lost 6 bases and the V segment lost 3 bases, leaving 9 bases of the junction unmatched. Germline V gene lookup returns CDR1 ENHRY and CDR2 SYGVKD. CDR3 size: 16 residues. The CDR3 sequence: CAISDAGTSRSNEQFF. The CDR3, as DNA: TGTGCCATCAGTGACGCCGGGACTAGCAGGAGCAATGAGCAGTTCTTC.

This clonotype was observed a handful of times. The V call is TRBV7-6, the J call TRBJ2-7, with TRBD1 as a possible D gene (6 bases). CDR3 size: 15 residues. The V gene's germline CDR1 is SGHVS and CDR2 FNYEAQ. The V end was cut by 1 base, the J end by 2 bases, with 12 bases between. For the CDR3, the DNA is TGTGCCAGCAGCTTAGGGGCAGGGGTCCCCTACGAGCAGTACTTC. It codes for CASSLGAGVPYEQYF. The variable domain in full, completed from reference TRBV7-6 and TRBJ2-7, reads GAGVSQSPRYKVTKRGQDVALRCDPISGHVSLYWYRQALGQGPEFLTYFNYEAQQDKSGLPNDRFSAERPEGSISTLTIQRTEQRDSAMYRCASSLGAGVPYEQYFGPGTRLTVT.

This CDR3 reads CASRIRGGFRETQYF. CDR3 coding DNA: TGTGCCAGCAGAATCAGGGGGGGATTCCGAGAGACCCAGTACTTC. The gene calls are TRBV27 and TRBJ2-5, with D perhaps given as TRBD1 or TRBD2 (7 bases each). Germline V gives CDR1 MNHEY, CDR2 SMNVEV (reference sequence). The length of the CDR3 is 15 residues. Trimming shortened V by 6 bases and J by 4 bases, and 18 bases separated the two germline ends.

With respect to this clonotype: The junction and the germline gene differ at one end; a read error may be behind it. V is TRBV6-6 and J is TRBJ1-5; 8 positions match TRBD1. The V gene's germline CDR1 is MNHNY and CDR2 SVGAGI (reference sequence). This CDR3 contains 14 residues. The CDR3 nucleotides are TGTGCCAGCCACAAGGACAGGGCAACTCAGCCCAAGCATTTT. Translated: CASHKDRATQPKHF.